This entry lists 30 T cell receptor beta chains sequenced from one sample in a study of blood T cell repertoires in COVID-19. Libraries were prepared by immunoSEQ multiplex PCR; TCRdb keeps only in-frame clonotypes and omits some of them. The sample includes under 100,000 clones, 70% to 90% seen only once; the top ten take 17%. Sequences were obtained from peripheral blood. These receptors were obtained from a human donor in a cohort sampled during active COVID-19.

The J gene is TRBJ2-2, the V gene TRBV5-1, with a weak D call TRBD1 (6 bases). Between the trimmed V and J ends, which lost 4 bases and 4 bases, there was a span of 11 bases. CDR3 length: 14 amino acids. Germline CDR1 is SGHRS and CDR2 is YFSETQ. The CDR3 protein is CASSIGQITGELFF. Written as DNA, the CDR3 is TGCGCCAGCAGCATTGGACAGATCACCGGGGAGCTGTTTTTT.

The chain carries TRBV19 and TRBJ2-1; weak D call: TRBD2 (5 bases). Trimming removed 3 bases from V and 7 bases from J, with 10 bases in between. CDR3 length equals 13 residues. CDR1 and CDR2 from the germline V gene are LNHDA and SQIVND (reference sequence). CDR3 amino acids: CASSIPSPNEQFF. The CDR3 nucleotides are TGTGCCAGTAGTATTCCTAGCCCAAATGAGCAGTTCTTC.

V is TRBV6-5 and J is TRBJ1-4; D perhaps matches TRBD1 (5 bases). The germline CDR1 and CDR2 sequences are MNHEY and SVGAGI. The CDR3 has 13 residues. Trimming left V 6 bases short and J 7 bases short, with 12 bases between. CDR3 in amino acids: CASSQSGGEKLFF. CDR3 DNA sequence: TGTGCCAGCAGCCAGTCGGGGGGTGAAAAACTGTTTTTT.

The chain carries TRBV6-5 and TRBJ2-2; D might be TRBD1 (6 bases). Germline V gene data show CDR1 as MNHEY and CDR2 as SVGAGI. The germline V and J ends were trimmed by 0 bases and 5 bases, with 7 bases remaining between them. The CDR3 contains 14 residues. CDR3 coding DNA: TGTGCCAGCAGTTACTCACAGGGTACCGGGGAGCTGTTTTTT. It translates to CASSYSQGTGELFF.

The count of this clone is one. The chain has TRBV6-6 and TRBJ2-5; no clear D. This CDR3 is built from 12 residues. Germline CDR1 is MNHNY and CDR2 is SVGAGI (reference sequence). V lost 4 bases, J lost 5 bases, and 8 bases lay in between. CDR3 protein: CASSFFSETQYF. The CDR3 nucleotides are TGTGCCAGCAGTTTTTTTAGTGAGACCCAGTACTTC.

The chain combines TRBV4-3 with TRBJ2-5; no clear D gene. The CDR3 is made up of 14 amino acids. From germline, CDR1 is LGHNA and CDR2 YSLEER. V was clipped by 3 bases and J by 0 bases, with 8 bases between them. In DNA, the CDR3 is TGCGCCAGCAGCCAGGCGGCGTACCAAGAGACCCAGTACTTC. It specifies CASSQAAYQETQYF.

V gene TRBV7-9 combines with J gene TRBJ1-3; weak D call: TRBD1 (5 bases). Germline V gene data show CDR1 as SEHNR and CDR2 as FQNEAQ (reference sequence). V was clipped by 3 bases and J by 2 bases, with 11 bases between them. The CDR3 totals 15 residues. The CDR3 is CASSFTARAGNTIYF. CDR3 bases: TGTGCCAGCAGCTTCACGGCCAGGGCTGGAAACACCATATATTTT.

This chain connects TRBV21-1 to TRBJ2-1; TRBD1, the D gene given by the table, was not confirmed from the DNA. TRBV21-1 is flagged as a pseudogene. This CDR3 spans 16 amino acids. For the CDR3, the DNA is TGTGCCAGCAGCAAAACTTCGGGGACAGGGGAGAATGAGCAGTTCTTC. Encoded protein: CASSKTSGTGENEQFF.

This rearrangement joins TRBV19 to TRBJ2-6; 10 nucleotides agree with TRBD1. Trimming took 6 bases from V and 1 from J; bases not matched to a gene: 0. There are 15 residues in the CDR3. CDR1 and CDR2 from the germline V gene are LNHDA and SQIVND (reference sequence). This CDR3 reads CASRDRGSGANVLTF. The CDR3, as DNA: TGTGCCAGTAGGGACAGGGGGTCTGGGGCCAACGTCCTGACTTTC.

The table lists this clone with a few counts. This chain uses TRBV10-3 with TRBJ1-5; possible D gene TRBD1, 6 bases. The CDR3 runs to 13 residues. From germline, CDR1 is ENHRY and CDR2 SYGVKD. V lost 6 bases, J lost 7 bases, and 13 bases lay in between. The CDR3 region has the DNA TGTGCCATCAGCAGGGGCACATGGCAGCCCCAGCATTTT. This translates into CAISRGTWQPQHF.

The gene calls are TRBV10-3 and TRBJ1-1; no definite D call. V gave up 5 bases and J gave up 1 base, with 2 bases separating them. Looked up from germline, CDR1 is ENHRY and CDR2 is SYGVKD. The CDR3 loop spans 11 amino acids. Here the CDR3 reads CAISQNTEAFF. Here the CDR3 DNA reads TGTGCCATCAGTCAGAACACTGAAGCTTTCTTT.

The chain links TRBV27 to TRBJ2-2; D is possibly TRBD1 (6 bases). The length of the CDR3 is 17 residues. Trimming stripped 5 bases from V and 2 bases from J, with 18 bases between. CDR1 is MNHEY and CDR2 is SMNVEV in the germline V gene (reference sequence). The CDR3 loop is CASSPLMWGPNTGELFF. The DNA of the CDR3 is TGTGCCAGCAGTCCCCTTATGTGGGGGCCTAACACCGGGGAGCTGTTTTTT.

This chain uses TRBV5-1 with TRBJ2-1, with 11 bases that match TRBD2. Germline-derived CDR1 and CDR2 are SGHRS and YFSETQ. The CDR3 is 14 amino acids. The ends lost 4 bases at V and 7 bases at J; junction bases unmatched: 4. The CDR3 sequence: CASSRLAGSNEQFF. DNA for the CDR3: TGCGCCAGCAGCCGACTAGCGGGGTCGAATGAGCAGTTCTTC.

V gene TRBV7-2 combines with J gene TRBJ2-1; D unclear. V was cut by 5 bases and J by 7 bases, with 15 bases left in between. Germline V gene lookup returns CDR1 SGHTA and CDR2 FQGNSA. This CDR3 has 14 amino acids. CDR3: CASSPRNRINEQFF. The CDR3 bases are TGTGCCAGCAGCCCGCGAAATCGAATTAATGAGCAGTTCTTC.

The chain combines TRBV7-8 with TRBJ2-1; D perhaps matches TRBD2 (6 bases). Between the trimmed V and J ends, which lost 6 bases and 8 bases, there was a span of 14 bases. There are 13 residues in the CDR3. The V gene's germline CDR1 is SGHVS and CDR2 FQNEAQ. CDR3 coding DNA: TGTGCCAGCAGACCGCCGACTAGTTATGAGCAGTTCTTC. This codes for CASRPPTSYEQFF.

The V and J genes are TRBV5-1 and TRBJ1-1, with D perhaps TRBD1 (5 bases). V shed 6 bases and J shed 1 base, with 16 bases lying between them. CDR1 SGHRS and CDR2 YFSETQ come from the germline V gene. The CDR3 has 15 amino acids. This chain's CDR3 is CASTPPGGGNTEAFF. CDR3 sequence (DNA): TGCGCCAGCACCCCCCCGGGGGGAGGGAACACTGAAGCTTTCTTT. Using reference TRBV5-1 and TRBJ1-1 for the parts outside the CDR3, the full variable domain is KAGVTQTPRYLIKTRGQQVTLSCSPISGHRSVSWYQQTPGQGLQFLFEYFSETQRNKGNFPGRFSGRQFSNSRSEMNVSTLELGDSALYLCASTPPGGGNTEAFFGQGTRLTVV.

The rearrangement joins TRBV5-1 to TRBJ1-3, with D perhaps matching TRBD1 (5 bases). The CDR3 length is 13 residues. The germline V gene has CDR1 SGHRS and CDR2 YFSETQ. Trimming removed 4 bases at V and 3 bases at J, with 8 bases between. CDR3 loop: CASSLTVGNTIYF. The CDR3 region has the DNA TGCGCCAGCAGCCTGACAGTTGGAAACACCATATATTTT. The full variable domain, with the rest looked up from reference TRBV5-1 and TRBJ1-3, is KAGVTQTPRYLIKTRGQQVTLSCSPISGHRSVSWYQQTPGQGLQFLFEYFSETQRNKGNFPGRFSGRQFSNSRSEMNVSTLELGDSALYLCASSLTVGNTIYFGEGSWLTVV.

J is TRBJ2-6 and V is TRBV3-1 (or the pseudogene TRBV3-2), with TRBD2 identical over 7 bases. The CDR3 extends over 14 amino acids. Germline trimming cut 8 bases from V and 1 base from J; bases unmatched to any gene: 2. CDR1 and CDR2 (germline): LGHDT, YNNKEL (reference sequence). This CDR3 is CASGEGSGANVLTF. CDR3 sequence (DNA): TGTGCCAGCGGGGAGGGGTCTGGGGCCAACGTCCTGACTTTC.

This chain connects TRBV30 to TRBJ1-1, with no clear D. Trimming stripped 1 base from V and 0 bases from J, with 9 bases between. The CDR3 runs 14 residues. Germline lookup yields CDR1 GTSNPN and CDR2 SVGIG (reference sequence). The CDR3 protein is CAWSAPDLNTEAFF. The CDR3 DNA reads TGTGCCTGGAGTGCTCCCGACTTGAACACTGAAGCTTTCTTT.

The chain uses TRBV9 and TRBJ1-2; unclear D gene. The germline CDR1 and CDR2 sequences are SGDLS and YYNGEE. The length of the CDR3 is 15 residues. Trimming cost V 1 base and J 0 bases, with 10 bases left between them. CDR3 region: CASSVSQQTNYGYTF. The CDR3, as DNA: TGTGCCAGCAGCGTATCACAGCAAACTAACTATGGCTACACCTTC. The full variable domain, its missing parts supplied by reference TRBV9 and TRBJ1-2, is DSGVTQTPKHLITATGQRVTLRCSPRSGDLSVYWYQQSLDQGLQFLIQYYNGEERAKGNILERFSAQQFPDLHSELNLSSLELGDSALYFCASSVSQQTNYGYTFGSGTRLTVV.

V usage is TRBV6-5 and J usage is TRBJ1-6; TRBD1 matches 7 bases. The V gene's germline CDR1 is MNHEY and CDR2 SVGAGI. V shed 0 bases, J shed 9 bases, and the junction held 8 bases outside the gene matches. CDR3 length: 16 amino acids. The chain's CDR3 is CASSYSGGAGFSPLHF. In DNA, the CDR3 is TGTGCCAGCAGTTACTCAGGGGGCGCTGGGTTTTCACCCCTCCACTTT.

This sequence joins TRBV9 and TRBJ2-3; 7 nucleotides align to TRBD2. V lost 0 bases to trimming and J lost 1 base; unmatched junction nucleotides: 2. Germline CDR1 reads SGDLS; CDR2 reads YYNGEE. The CDR3 is made up of 15 amino acids. CDR3 region: CASSVARGGTDTQYF. In DNA, the CDR3 is TGTGCCAGCAGCGTAGCACGGGGGGGCACAGATACGCAGTATTTT.

The CDR3 DNA reads as TGTGCCAGCAGTCCCTCGGGGGCAGATACGCAGTATTTT. This sequence encodes CASSPSGADTQYF. This chain links TRBV27 with TRBJ2-3; perhaps TRBD2 as D (6 bases). The V end was cut by 5 bases, the J end by 4 bases, with 10 bases between. Looked up from germline, CDR1 is MNHEY and CDR2 is SMNVEV (reference sequence). The CDR3 sequence is 13 residues long.

This rearrangement joins TRBV9 to TRBJ1-1, with a weak D call TRBD1 (5 bases). The CDR3 has 15 residues. The V gene's germline CDR1 is SGDLS and CDR2 YYNGEE. The germline V and J ends were trimmed by 0 bases and 5 bases, with 14 bases remaining between them. CDR3 sequence: CASSVDTGVRTEAFF. The CDR3 DNA reads TGTGCCAGCAGCGTAGATACGGGGGTTAGGACTGAAGCTTTCTTT.

The V and J genes are TRBV11-2 and TRBJ2-3; 8 bases fit TRBD1. Germline V gene data show CDR1 as SGHAT and CDR2 as FQNNGV. Losses at the gene ends were 3 bases for V and 5 bases for J; bases not matched to a gene: 7. The CDR3 contains 15 residues. The CDR3 DNA reads TGTGCCAGCAGCTTCAGGGGGCGGAAGATAGATACGCAGTATTTT. This translates into CASSFRGRKIDTQYF.

The gene calls are TRBV15 and TRBJ2-7; 7 nucleotides line up with TRBD2. Germline V CDR1 and CDR2: LNHNV, YYDKDF (reference sequence). The CDR3 length is 14 residues. The V gene end was trimmed by 0 bases and the J gene end by 4 bases; junction bases not matched to a gene: 3. This CDR3 reads CATSRDMGGYEQYF. The CDR3 nucleotides read TGTGCCACCAGCAGAGATATGGGGGGGTACGAGCAGTACTTC.

The chain has TRBV7-3 and TRBJ1-1; possible D gene TRBD1, 6 bases. This CDR3 spans 15 amino acids. The ends were cut back, 5 bases at V and 0 bases at J, with 13 bases in the middle. CDR1 is SGHTA and CDR2 is FQGTGA in the germline V gene. CDR3 loop: CASSPQGKVNTEAFF. The CDR3 DNA reads as TGTGCCAGCAGCCCACAGGGAAAGGTGAACACTGAAGCTTTCTTT.

The J gene is TRBJ1-2, the V gene TRBV11-2; 9 bases map to TRBD1. V lost 7 bases, J lost 1 base, and 4 bases stayed unmatched. This CDR3 has 14 residues. CDR1 and CDR2 from the germline V gene are SGHAT and FQNNGV. CDR3 bases: TGTGCCAGCAACCGGGACAGGGATAACTATGGCTACACCTTC. This translates into CASNRDRDNYGYTF.

In this sample, this clone turned up once. This chain uses TRBV5-8 with TRBJ1-1; the D is unclear. The length of the CDR3 is 13 residues. V was shortened by 4 bases and J by 2 bases, with 9 bases between the two germline ends. Germline CDR1 SGHTS, CDR2 YDEGEE. The CDR3 loop reads CASSRRVNTEAFF. In DNA form, the CDR3 reads TGTGCCAGCAGCCGGAGGGTTAACACTGAAGCTTTCTTT.

In this sample, this clone turned up a few times. The gene calls are TRBV18 and TRBJ2-7; D may be TRBD1 (5 bases). V dropped 1 base and J dropped 6 bases, with 13 bases sitting between them. CDR3 length: 14 amino acids. From germline, CDR1 is KGHSH and CDR2 LQKENI. The CDR3 reads CASSPLSGIGEQYF. The CDR3 coding sequence is TGTGCCAGCTCACCACTTTCAGGGATCGGCGAGCAGTACTTC.